This entry is about one TCR beta chain. The sample comes from a study of T cell responses to AZD1222 COVID-19 vaccine. Sequencing was performed with immunoSEQ multiplex PCR; in TCRdb, only in-frame clones are kept and a portion is missing. The repertoire includes over 90,000 clones, approximately 88% of them detected once, and 20% to 25% sits in the top ten. The germline gives CDR1 MNHNY, CDR2 SVGAGI (reference sequence). Unmatched junction bases numbered 9, after V lost 7 bases and J lost 4 bases. The CDR3 has 14 residues. The source of this sequence is an adult in good health. The V call is TRBV6-6, the J call TRBJ1-1, with 7 bases that match TRBD1. The sample consisted of peripheral blood, taken on day 0 of AZD1222 vaccination. CDR3 nucleotide sequence: TGTGCCAGCACCTCTTCAGGGGGTAGCACTGAAGCTTTCTTT. It specifies CASTSSGGSTEAFF.